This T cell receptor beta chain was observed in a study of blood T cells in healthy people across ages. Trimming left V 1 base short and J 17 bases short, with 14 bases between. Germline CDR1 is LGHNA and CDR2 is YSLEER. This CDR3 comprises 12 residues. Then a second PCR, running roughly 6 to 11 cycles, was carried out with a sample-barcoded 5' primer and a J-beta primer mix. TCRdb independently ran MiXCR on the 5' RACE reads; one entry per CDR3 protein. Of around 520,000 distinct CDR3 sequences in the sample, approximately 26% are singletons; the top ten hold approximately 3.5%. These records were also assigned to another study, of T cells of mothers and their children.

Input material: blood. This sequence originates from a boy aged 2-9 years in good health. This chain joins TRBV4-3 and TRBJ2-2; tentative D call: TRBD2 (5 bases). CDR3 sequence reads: CASSQGTGEPFF. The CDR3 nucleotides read TGCGCCAGCAGCCAAGGCACCGGGGAGCCCTTTTTT.